This is a list of T cell receptor beta chains from one sample in a study of vaccination effects on CD4 cells after COVID-19. The method was immunoSEQ multiplex PCR; TCRdb's version includes in-frame clones alone and lacks a portion of them. This table holds 70,000 or so clones, 73% found once. The antigens these receptors bind are not known. The input for sequencing was CD4+ T cells from PBMCs cultured without peptide, taken after COVID-19 vaccination. The receptor source for this set is a human donor who received a COVID-19 vaccine. The CDR3 runs from the conserved cysteine through the conserved F or W. A D gene is named only where the DNA matches it firmly. The size field is filled for only some rows; it gives once, few, many or a size class.

TRBJ1-3	NA	NA	TRBV18	TGTGCCAGCTCTCTAGACACCTTCTCTGGAAACACCATATATTTT	CASSLDTFSGNTIYF
TRBJ2-5	TRBD1	NA	TRBV24-1	TGTGCCACCAGTGAGGCGACAGGGGAGCAAGAGACCCAGTACTTC	CATSEATGEQETQYF
TRBJ2-3	NA	NA	TRBV7-9	TGTGCCAGCAGCTTAACCCACACAGATACGCAGTATTTT	CASSLTHTDTQYF
TRBJ2-5	TRBD1	NA	TRBV15	TGTGCCACCAGCAGGGACAGGGGACGAGAGACCCAGTACTTC	CATSRDRGRETQYF
TRBJ2-5	NA	NA	TRBV11-3	TGTGCCAGCAGCTATACAGGGTCGGCTGGAGAGACCCAGTACTTC	CASSYTGSAGETQYF
TRBJ1-2	TRBD1	NA	TRBV19	TGTGCCAGTAGTCGCGGACAGGGTGGGAACGGCTACACCTTC	CASSRGQGGNGYTF
TRBJ2-5	NA	NA	TRBV7-8	TGTGCCAGCAGCTTCGCGGGCGAAGAGACCCAGTACTTC	CASSFAGEETQYF
TRBJ2-5	NA	NA	TRBV5-1	TGCGCCAGCAGGATAGGGGAAGAGACCCAGTACTTC	CASRIGEETQYF
TRBJ1-2	NA	few	TRBV7-3	TGTGCCAGCAGCTTAGGCAGGGGCTATGGCTACACCTTC	CASSLGRGYGYTF
TRBJ1-5	NA	NA	TRBV19	TGTGCCAGTAGTATAGCCCGGCCTAACAATCAGCCCCAGCATTTT	CASSIARPNNQPQHF
TRBJ2-3	TRBD1	NA	TRBV19	TGTGCCAGCTCCCGGGACAGGTGGGCAGATACGCAGTATTTT	CASSRDRWADTQYF
TRBJ1-2	NA	NA	TRBV5-5	TGTGCCAGCACCTCGGGCAGGGGCTATGGCTACACCTTC	CASTSGRGYGYTF
TRBJ2-6	NA	NA	TRBV2	TGTGCCAGCTCCTCTGGGGCCAACGTCCTGACTTTC	CASSSGANVLTF
TRBJ2-3	NA	NA	TRBV10-2	TGCGCCAGCAGCCGCGGAGATACGCAGTATTTT	CASSRGDTQYF
TRBJ2-5	NA	NA	TRBV24-1	TGTGCCACCAGTGATCCGGGTGATTCGAGAGAGACCCAGTACTTC	CATSDPGDSRETQYF
TRBJ1-6	TRBD1	NA	TRBV7-6	TGTGCCAGCAGCCCAGGACAGGGGGAGGCTTCACCCCTCCACTTT	CASSPGQGEASPLHF